These T cell receptor beta chains were read from a single sample in a study of T cells in Graves' hyperthyroidism and ophthalmopathy. TCRdb processed the multiplex PCR reads anew with MiXCR; each CDR3 protein has one entry. The sample includes fewer than 650,000 distinct CDR3 sequences, roughly 45% seen only once; the top ten take approximately 44%. Input material: peripheral blood or thyroid tissue (not recorded which). The receptors were gathered from an adult woman with Graves' disease, either hyperthyroidism or ophthalmopathy (not recorded which). Both conserved end residues are part of each CDR3. Fields, in order: V gene, J gene, clone size, D gene, CDR3 protein, CDR3 DNA. The D gene is left open where the match is weak. Size is stated for part of the rows, as once, few or many counts, or as a class when the clone is expanded.

v_call: TRBV10-3; j_call: TRBJ2-5; clone_size: many; d_call: NA; cdr3_aa: CAISKPRGPGGETQYF; cdr3_nt: TGTGCCATCAGTAAACCCCGGGGGCCCGGCGGTGAGACCCAGTACTTC
v_call: TRBV15; j_call: TRBJ2-7; clone_size: many; d_call: TRBD1; cdr3_aa: CATSREIGTGVYEQYF; cdr3_nt: TGTGCCACCAGCAGGGAGATCGGGACAGGGGTATACGAGCAGTACTTC
v_call: TRBV7-2; j_call: TRBJ1-1; clone_size: NA; d_call: NA; cdr3_aa: CASSHREWTEAFF; cdr3_nt: TGTGCCAGCAGCCACCGGGAGTGGACTGAAGCTTTCTTT
v_call: TRBV7-8; j_call: TRBJ1-5; clone_size: few; d_call: NA; cdr3_aa: CASSFSSRQETQHF; cdr3_nt: TGTGCCAGCAGCTTCAGTTCCAGACAAGAGACCCAGCATTTT
v_call: TRBV7-9; j_call: TRBJ1-6; clone_size: NA; d_call: TRBD1; cdr3_aa: CASSHRDRANSPLHF; cdr3_nt: TGTGCCAGCAGCCACCGGGACAGGGCAAATTCACCCCTCCACTTT
v_call: TRBV19; j_call: TRBJ1-6; clone_size: few; d_call: NA; cdr3_aa: CASRPGGLHSPLHF; cdr3_nt: TGTGCCAGTAGGCCGGGGGGACTACATTCACCCCTCCACTTT
v_call: TRBV20-1; j_call: TRBJ2-1; clone_size: NA; d_call: TRBD2; cdr3_aa: CSATRGLAGLNEQFF; cdr3_nt: TGCAGTGCTACTAGGGGACTAGCGGGCCTCAATGAGCAGTTCTTC
v_call: TRBV25-1; j_call: TRBJ1-1; clone_size: NA; d_call: NA; cdr3_aa: CACSATEGGIDTEAFF; cdr3_nt: TGTGCCTGCAGTGCTACGGAGGGGGGAATCGACACTGAAGCTTTCTTT
v_call: TRBV29-1; j_call: TRBJ2-7; clone_size: NA; d_call: NA; cdr3_aa: CSGTVYEQYF; cdr3_nt: TGCAGCGGGACAGTCTACGAGCAGTACTTC
v_call: TRBV20-1; j_call: TRBJ1-6; clone_size: NA; d_call: NA; cdr3_aa: CSARSTINSPLHF; cdr3_nt: TGCAGTGCTAGAAGTACAATCAATTCACCCCTCCACTTT
v_call: TRBV10-2; j_call: TRBJ1-6; clone_size: NA; d_call: NA; cdr3_aa: CATKTSGYNSPLHF; cdr3_nt: TGCGCCACCAAGACCTCAGGGTACAATTCACCCCTCCACTTT
v_call: TRBV20-1; j_call: TRBJ2-7; clone_size: many; d_call: NA; cdr3_aa: CSARAGVSYEQYF; cdr3_nt: TGCAGTGCTAGAGCGGGAGTTTCCTACGAGCAGTACTTC
v_call: TRBV5-1; j_call: TRBJ1-1; clone_size: many; d_call: TRBD1; cdr3_aa: CASRLQGAVTEAFF; cdr3_nt: TGCGCCAGCAGACTTCAGGGGGCGGTCACTGAAGCTTTCTTT
v_call: TRBV14; j_call: TRBJ2-2; clone_size: NA; d_call: NA; cdr3_aa: CASSQAGTGELFF; cdr3_nt: TGTGCCAGCAGCCAGGCCGGGACAGGGGAGCTGTTTTTT
v_call: TRBV2; j_call: TRBJ1-5; clone_size: many; d_call: NA; cdr3_aa: CASSSGGRGDQPQHF; cdr3_nt: TGTGCCAGCAGTTCGGGTGGTAGGGGAGATCAGCCCCAGCATTTT
v_call: TRBV7-2; j_call: TRBJ1-1; clone_size: NA; d_call: NA; cdr3_aa: CASSSGVSLNTEAFF; cdr3_nt: TGTGCCAGCAGCTCAGGGGTCTCACTGAACACTGAAGCTTTCTTT
v_call: TRBV19; j_call: TRBJ2-7; clone_size: NA; d_call: TRBD2; cdr3_aa: CASSIGILAAGWEQYF; cdr3_nt: TGTGCCAGTAGTATTGGGATACTAGCGGCAGGATGGGAGCAGTACTTC
v_call: TRBV7-9; j_call: TRBJ2-5; clone_size: NA; d_call: NA; cdr3_aa: CAGGAVQETQYF; cdr3_nt: TGTGCCGGTGGGGCAGTCCAAGAGACCCAGTACTTC
v_call: TRBV5-1; j_call: TRBJ1-1; clone_size: NA; d_call: TRBD1; cdr3_aa: CASTQGQGGEAFF; cdr3_nt: TGCGCCAGTACTCAGGGACAGGGAGGTGAAGCTTTCTTT
v_call: TRBV5-1; j_call: TRBJ1-4; clone_size: NA; d_call: NA; cdr3_aa: CASSTGGVLTNEKLFF; cdr3_nt: TGCGCCAGCAGCACGGGGGGGGTTTTAACTAATGAAAAACTGTTTTTT
v_call: TRBV28; j_call: TRBJ1-2; clone_size: NA; d_call: TRBD1; cdr3_aa: CASSTPGQGTGYTF; cdr3_nt: TGTGCCAGCAGTACTCCGGGACAGGGCACTGGCTACACCTTC
v_call: TRBV7-3; j_call: TRBJ1-2; clone_size: few; d_call: NA; cdr3_aa: CASSLGGRVGYTF; cdr3_nt: TGTGCCAGCAGCTTAGGGGGAAGGGTTGGCTACACCTTC
v_call: TRBV10-3; j_call: TRBJ2-7; clone_size: NA; d_call: NA; cdr3_aa: CAIAASYEQYF; cdr3_nt: TGTGCCATCGCGGCTTCCTACGAGCAGTACTTC
v_call: TRBV5-8; j_call: TRBJ1-6; clone_size: NA; d_call: NA; cdr3_aa: CASSRWEGDNSPLHF; cdr3_nt: TGTGCCAGCAGCCGATGGGAGGGAGACAATTCACCCCTCCACTTT
v_call: TRBV15; j_call: TRBJ1-5; clone_size: few; d_call: TRBD1; cdr3_aa: CATSRGGTDNQPQHF; cdr3_nt: TGTGCCACCAGCAGAGGAGGGACAGACAATCAGCCCCAGCATTTT
v_call: TRBV19; j_call: TRBJ2-7; clone_size: many; d_call: NA; cdr3_aa: CASSIRNRMVEQYF; cdr3_nt: TGTGCCAGTAGTATCCGGAATCGGATGGTCGAGCAGTACTTC
v_call: TRBV14; j_call: TRBJ1-1; clone_size: NA; d_call: NA; cdr3_aa: CASSQVWGPPTEAFF; cdr3_nt: TGTGCCAGCAGCCAAGTGTGGGGTCCCCCCACTGAAGCTTTCTTT
v_call: TRBV29-1; j_call: TRBJ1-1; clone_size: many; d_call: NA; cdr3_aa: CSVSVAAEAFF; cdr3_nt: TGCAGCGTTTCTGTCGCCGCTGAAGCTTTCTTT
v_call: TRBV7-9; j_call: TRBJ1-6; clone_size: few; d_call: NA; cdr3_aa: CASSDLGGNNSPLHF; cdr3_nt: TGTGCCAGCAGCGACTTGGGGGGTAATAATTCACCCCTCCACTTT
v_call: TRBV19; j_call: TRBJ1-1; clone_size: NA; d_call: NA; cdr3_aa: CASRGQGNTEAFF; cdr3_nt: TGTGCCAGCCGTGGTCAGGGGAACACTGAAGCTTTCTTT
v_call: TRBV20-1; j_call: TRBJ2-3; clone_size: NA; d_call: TRBD2; cdr3_aa: CSAPRGGWADTQYF; cdr3_nt: TGCAGTGCTCCCCGGGGGGGTTGGGCAGATACGCAGTATTTT
v_call: TRBV29-1; j_call: TRBJ1-5; clone_size: once; d_call: NA; cdr3_aa: CSVDRGLNSVRAVLRAGHF; cdr3_nt: NA
v_call: TRBV7-2; j_call: TRBJ2-5; clone_size: once; d_call: NA; cdr3_aa: CASSTRQTSWGETQYF; cdr3_nt: TGTGCCAGCAGCACTAGACAGACTAGTTGGGGTGAGACCCAGTACTTC
v_call: TRBV4-1; j_call: TRBJ1-6; clone_size: many; d_call: NA; cdr3_aa: CASSQERLITLHF; cdr3_nt: TGCGCCAGCAGCCAAGAAAGACTTATCACCCTCCACTTT
v_call: TRBV5-1; j_call: TRBJ1-1; clone_size: few; d_call: NA; cdr3_aa: CASSLGVADTEAFF; cdr3_nt: TGCGCCAGCAGTCTAGGGGTGGCCGACACTGAAGCTTTCTTT
v_call: TRBV2; j_call: TRBJ2-5; clone_size: NA; d_call: NA; cdr3_aa: CASSVEQGRKTQYF; cdr3_nt: TGTGCCAGCAGCGTTGAGCAGGGCAGGAAGACCCAGTACTTC
v_call: TRBV6-2/TRBV6-3; j_call: TRBJ1-3; clone_size: many; d_call: NA; cdr3_aa: CASSYIGGPRSGNTIYF; cdr3_nt: TGTGCCAGCAGTTACATCGGCGGACCTCGCTCTGGAAACACCATATATTTT
v_call: TRBV7-9; j_call: TRBJ1-2; clone_size: once; d_call: TRBD1; cdr3_aa: CASSSRQGAEDGYTF; cdr3_nt: TGTGCCAGCAGCTCCCGACAGGGGGCAGAGGATGGCTACACCTTC
v_call: TRBV5-1; j_call: TRBJ2-7; clone_size: many; d_call: NA; cdr3_aa: CASSFTGRTPDEQYF; cdr3_nt: TGCGCCAGCAGCTTTACGGGGCGAACCCCGGACGAGCAGTACTTC
v_call: TRBV10-3; j_call: TRBJ2-6; clone_size: many; d_call: NA; cdr3_aa: CAIGPAGQPRYSGANVLTF; cdr3_nt: TGTGCCATCGGGCCGGCGGGCCAACCTCGATACTCTGGGGCCAACGTCCTGACTTTC
v_call: TRBV5-1; j_call: TRBJ1-2; clone_size: many; d_call: TRBD1; cdr3_aa: CASSLGTGGAYGYTF; cdr3_nt: TGCGCCAGCAGCTTGGGGACAGGGGGCGCTTATGGCTACACCTTC
v_call: TRBV4-3; j_call: TRBJ2-7; clone_size: few; d_call: NA; cdr3_aa: CASSQDLQTYEQYF; cdr3_nt: TGCGCCAGCAGCCAAGATCTGCAGACCTACGAGCAGTACTTC
v_call: TRBV11-2; j_call: TRBJ1-1; clone_size: NA; d_call: NA; cdr3_aa: CASSLAAGTDGEAFF; cdr3_nt: TGTGCCAGCAGCTTAGCTGCCGGGACCGACGGAGAAGCTTTCTTT
v_call: TRBV4-1; j_call: TRBJ2-7; clone_size: many; d_call: NA; cdr3_aa: CASSQGPSVSYEQYF; cdr3_nt: TGCGCCAGCAGCCAAGGGCCTAGCGTCTCCTACGAGCAGTACTTC
v_call: TRBV5-4; j_call: TRBJ2-1; clone_size: NA; d_call: NA; cdr3_aa: CASSWTGTAF; cdr3_nt: TGTGCCAGCAGCTGGACCGGGACCGCCTTC
v_call: TRBV2; j_call: TRBJ2-7; clone_size: many; d_call: NA; cdr3_aa: CASSRTSYYEQYF; cdr3_nt: TGTGCCAGCAGTCGTACTAGTTACTACGAGCAGTACTTC
v_call: TRBV7-2; j_call: TRBJ1-5; clone_size: NA; d_call: NA; cdr3_aa: CASSLEDLDNQPQHF; cdr3_nt: TGTGCCAGCAGCTTAGAGGACCTGGACAATCAGCCCCAGCATTTT
v_call: TRBV7-9; j_call: TRBJ2-7; clone_size: NA; d_call: TRBD2; cdr3_aa: CASSLSRGGPHEQYF; cdr3_nt: TGTGCCAGCAGCCTCTCAAGGGGAGGGCCCCACGAGCAGTACTTC
v_call: TRBV2; j_call: TRBJ1-6; clone_size: NA; d_call: NA; cdr3_aa: CASSLPGLRSDSPLHF; cdr3_nt: TGTGCCAGCAGTTTACCGGGGTTAAGAAGCGATTCACCCCTCCACTTT
v_call: TRBV12-3/TRBV12-4; j_call: TRBJ1-5; clone_size: many; d_call: NA; cdr3_aa: CASSLQGDGQPQHF; cdr3_nt: TGTGCCAGCAGTTTACAGGGCGACGGTCAGCCCCAGCATTTT
v_call: TRBV5-1; j_call: TRBJ2-2; clone_size: many; d_call: NA; cdr3_aa: CASSLVSATGELFF; cdr3_nt: TGCGCCAGCAGCTTGGTTTCTGCCACCGGGGAGCTGTTTTTT
v_call: TRBV7-9; j_call: TRBJ2-1; clone_size: NA; d_call: TRBD1; cdr3_aa: CASSLGQGNNEQFF; cdr3_nt: TGTGCCAGCAGCTTAGGACAGGGGAACAATGAGCAGTTCTTC
v_call: TRBV15; j_call: TRBJ2-7; clone_size: NA; d_call: NA; cdr3_aa: CATSRDLGNQGEQYF; cdr3_nt: TGTGCCACCAGCAGAGATCTGGGGAATCAGGGCGAGCAGTACTTC
v_call: TRBV19; j_call: TRBJ2-7; clone_size: few; d_call: TRBD1; cdr3_aa: CASAYRDRVYEQYF; cdr3_nt: TGTGCCAGTGCCTACCGGGACAGGGTCTACGAGCAGTACTTC
v_call: TRBV29-1; j_call: TRBJ2-7; clone_size: NA; d_call: NA; cdr3_aa: CSLGGLAEQYF; cdr3_nt: TGCAGCTTGGGCGGACTGGCCGAGCAGTACTTC
v_call: TRBV20-1; j_call: TRBJ2-5; clone_size: many; d_call: NA; cdr3_aa: CSARVDSQETQYF; cdr3_nt: TGCAGTGCTAGAGTTGACAGCCAAGAGACCCAGTACTTC
v_call: TRBV7-2; j_call: TRBJ2-3; clone_size: NA; d_call: NA; cdr3_aa: CASSLGGSADTQYF; cdr3_nt: TGTGCCAGCAGCTTAGGTGGGAGTGCGGATACGCAGTATTTT
v_call: TRBV25-1; j_call: TRBJ1-4; clone_size: few; d_call: NA; cdr3_aa: CASSEGRANEKLFF; cdr3_nt: TGTGCCAGCAGTGAGGGGAGGGCTAATGAAAAACTGTTTTTT
v_call: TRBV7-9; j_call: TRBJ2-1; clone_size: NA; d_call: TRBD2; cdr3_aa: CASSRPSGGNEQFF; cdr3_nt: TGTGCCAGCAGCCGCCCTAGCGGGGGTAATGAGCAGTTCTTC
v_call: TRBV10-3; j_call: TRBJ2-5; clone_size: NA; d_call: TRBD2; cdr3_aa: CANSYGGTSNRETQYF; cdr3_nt: TGTGCCAACAGTTACGGGGGGACTAGCAATCGTGAGACCCAGTACTTC